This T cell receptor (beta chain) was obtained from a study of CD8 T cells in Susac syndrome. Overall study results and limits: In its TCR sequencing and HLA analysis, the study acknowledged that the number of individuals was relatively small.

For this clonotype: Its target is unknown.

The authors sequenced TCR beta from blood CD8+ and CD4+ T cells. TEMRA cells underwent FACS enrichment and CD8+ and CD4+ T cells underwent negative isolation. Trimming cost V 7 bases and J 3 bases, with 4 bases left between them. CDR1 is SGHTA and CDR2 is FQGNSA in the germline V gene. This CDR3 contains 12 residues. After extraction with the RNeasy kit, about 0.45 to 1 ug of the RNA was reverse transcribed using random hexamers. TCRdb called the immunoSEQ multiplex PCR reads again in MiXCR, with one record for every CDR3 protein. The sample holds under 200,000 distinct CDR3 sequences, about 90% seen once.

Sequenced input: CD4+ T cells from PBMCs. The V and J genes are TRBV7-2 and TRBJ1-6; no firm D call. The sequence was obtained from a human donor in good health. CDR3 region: CASTDYNSPLHF. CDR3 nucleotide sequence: TGTGCCAGCACCGACTATAATTCACCCCTCCACTTT.